Below are 20 T cell receptor beta chains sequenced from a single sample in a study of blood T cell repertoires in COVID-19. The repertoire was sequenced with immunoSEQ multiplex PCR; TCRdb's copy has only in-frame clones and lacks some. The data show about 15,000 clones, with 87% seen just once and around 34% held by the top ten. Sequenced material: peripheral blood. All receptors come from a human donor in a cohort sampled during active COVID-19.

This rearrangement joins TRBV7-2 to TRBJ2-1; 12 nucleotides agree with TRBD2. The germline CDR1 and CDR2 sequences are SGHTA and FQGNSA. The CDR3 is 16 residues long. V was pared by 6 bases and J by 9 bases, with 12 bases of the junction left unmatched. The CDR3 here is CASRLWATSGSLEQFF. CDR3 in DNA: TGTGCCAGCAGACTATGGGCGACTAGCGGGAGCCTTGAGCAGTTCTTC. The whole variable domain, remainder taken from reference TRBV7-2 and TRBJ2-1, is GAGVSQSPSNKVTEKGKDVELRCDPISGHTALYWYRQSLGQGLEFLIYFQGNSAPDKSGLPSDRFSAERTGGSVSTLTIQRTQQEDSAVYLCASRLWATSGSLEQFFGPGTRLTVL.

The chain's CDR3 is CASSLVGTGHLGYTF. Written as DNA, the CDR3 is TGTGCCAGCAGCTTGGTGGGGACAGGGCATCTCGGCTACACCTTC. This chain connects TRBV5-4 to TRBJ1-2; 9 bases agree with TRBD1. The germline V gene has CDR1 SGHNT and CDR2 YYREEE (reference sequence). V lost 0 bases and J lost 8; bases outside the gene matches: 8. The CDR3 sequence is 15 residues long.

J is TRBJ2-7 and V is TRBV27, with 8 bases matching TRBD1. The CDR3 totals 14 residues. J was trimmed by 7 bases and V by 9 bases; bases with no gene match: 14. The V gene's germline CDR1 is MNHEY and CDR2 SMNVEV (reference sequence). The CDR3 sequence: CARDPGQGIREQYF. In DNA, the CDR3 is TGTGCCAGAGATCCCGGACAGGGTATTCGGGAGCAGTACTTC.

The chain recombines TRBV15 with TRBJ1-1; 7 bases are shared with TRBD1. V trimming: 3 bases; J trimming: 1 base; junction bases outside the gene matches: 2. The CDR3 runs to 14 residues. Per the germline V gene, CDR1 is LNHNV and CDR2 is YYDKDF (reference sequence). CDR3 nucleotide sequence: TGTGCCACCAGCAGGTACAGGGGGAACACTGAAGCTTTCTTT. This codes for CATSRYRGNTEAFF.

The chain couples TRBV5-1 to TRBJ2-1; 8 positions agree with TRBD2. The CDR3 is 15 amino acids. With V trimmed by 0 bases and J by 9 bases, 8 bases remained unmatched. Germline V gene lookup returns CDR1 SGHRS and CDR2 YFSETQ. In nucleotides, the CDR3 is TGCGCCAGCAGCTTGGTGGCGGGAGGAATGAGTGAGCAGTTCTTC. This translates into CASSLVAGGMSEQFF.

V gene TRBV27 combines with J gene TRBJ2-2; 8 bases match TRBD2. V was clipped by 3 bases and J by 0 bases; unmatched bases: 9. This CDR3 has 18 amino acids. CDR1 and CDR2 (germline): MNHEY, SMNVEV (reference sequence). CDR3 region: CASSFLGSGRSNTGELFF. CDR3 nucleotides: TGTGCCAGCAGTTTCCTTGGAAGCGGGAGATCGAACACCGGGGAGCTGTTTTTT.

This clone was counted once. V gene TRBV2 combines with J gene TRBJ2-2; 13 positions agree with TRBD2. Germline CDR1 SNHLY, CDR2 FYNNEI. The CDR3 is made up of 15 amino acids. V lost 6 bases and J lost 5; bases outside the gene matches: 3. The CDR3 DNA reads as TGTGCCAGCAGGGGGACTAGCGGGGCAACCGGGGAGCTGTTTTTT. Protein product: CASRGTSGATGELFF.

The gene calls are TRBV5-1 and TRBJ2-7, with D possibly TRBD1 on 6 matching bases. The germline CDR1 and CDR2 sequences are SGHRS and YFSETQ. There are 16 residues in the CDR3. The V end was cut by 1 base, the J end by 4 bases, with 18 bases between. In nucleotides, the CDR3 is TGCGCCAGCAGCTTGAATGGCAGGGGCCCACCTTACGAGCAGTACTTC. Translated: CASSLNGRGPPYEQYF.

The CDR3 region is CASSLGQNTEAFF. CDR3 coding DNA: TGTGCCAGCAGTTTAGGACAGAACACTGAAGCTTTCTTT. The chain is built from TRBV27 and TRBJ1-1; the D gene is possibly TRBD1 (5 bases). Per germline, CDR1 MNHEY and CDR2 SMNVEV (reference sequence). Trimming cost V 2 bases and J 1 base, with 5 bases left between them. This CDR3 is built from 13 residues.

The genes are TRBV12-3 or TRBV12-4 and TRBJ2-7, with TRBD2 matching over 7 bases. After removal of 10 bases from V and 2 bases from J, the junction contained 8 bases not matched to a gene. CDR3 length: 13 residues. CDR3 DNA sequence: TGTGCCACCACCGGGACTAATACCTACGAGCAGTACTTC. This gives the protein CATTGTNTYEQYF.

The rearrangement joins TRBV27 to TRBJ2-1, with 14 bases lining up with TRBD2. CDR1 and CDR2 (germline): MNHEY, SMNVEV (reference sequence). The ends lost 3 bases at V and 8 bases at J; junction bases unmatched: 3. The CDR3 loop spans 15 amino acids. CDR3 coding DNA: TGTGCCAGCAGTTTCGGACTAGCGGGGGGCCATGAGCAGTTCTTC. It is translated as CASSFGLAGGHEQFF.

The V and J genes are TRBV4-1 and TRBJ2-7; 7 bases are a match to TRBD1. This CDR3 spans 13 amino acids. CDR1 and CDR2 (germline): MGHRA, YSYEKL. V was pared by 3 bases and J by 2 bases, with 1 base of the junction left unmatched. CDR3 bases: TGCGCCAGCAGCCACCAGGGGGCCTACGAGCAGTACTTC. Encoded protein: CASSHQGAYEQYF.

The chain links TRBV29-1 to TRBJ2-7; 8 nucleotides align to TRBD1. V was clipped by 5 bases and J by 4 bases; unmatched bases: 4. CDR3 length: 12 residues. Germline V gene data show CDR1 as SQVTM and CDR2 as ANQGSEA. CDR3 nucleotide sequence: TGCAGCGTTTTGCAGGGGGCATACGAGCAGTACTTC. Translation gives CSVLQGAYEQYF.

The chain is built from TRBV2 and TRBJ1-1, with D maybe TRBD1 (5 bases). V lost 0 bases to trimming and J lost 3 bases, with 14 bases between them. CDR1 and CDR2 from the germline V gene are SNHLY and FYNNEI. The CDR3 extends over 16 amino acids. The CDR3 DNA reads TGTGCCAGCAGTGAAGCGGACCTTCAGGGATACACTGAAGCTTTCTTT. Protein sequence: CASSEADLQGYTEAFF.

This rearrangement joins TRBV28 to TRBJ2-3; unclear D gene. V dropped 5 bases and J dropped 2 bases, with 8 bases sitting between them. This CDR3 region has 13 residues. Germline CDR1 reads MDHEN; CDR2 reads SYDVKM. The CDR3 is CASSPSNTDTQYF. CDR3 DNA: TGTGCCAGCAGTCCATCCAACACAGATACGCAGTATTTT.

The genes are TRBV2 and TRBJ1-1; 7 nucleotides align to TRBD1. The V gene's germline CDR1 is SNHLY and CDR2 FYNNEI. After removal of 6 bases from V and 5 bases from J, the junction contained 9 bases not matched to a gene. CDR3 size: 14 residues. CDR3 in DNA: TGTGCCAGCAGCCGCCAGGGGGTACAGACTGAAGCTTTCTTT. It translates to CASSRQGVQTEAFF.

This clone was counted a single time. V usage is TRBV5-1 and J usage is TRBJ2-7, with 8 bases identical to TRBD2. From germline, CDR1 is SGHRS and CDR2 YFSETQ. After removal of 3 bases from V and 3 bases from J, the junction contained 5 bases not matched to a gene. The CDR3 is 14 amino acids. CDR3 in DNA: TGCGCCAGCAGCTCGGGACTAGGCGTCTACGAGCAGTACTTC. Residues: CASSSGLGVYEQYF.

A single count supports this clone. The genes are TRBV5-3 and TRBJ1-5; 9 positions match TRBD1. TRBV5-3 is reported as an ORF; its role is uncertain. After removal of 0 bases from V and 3 bases from J, the junction contained 4 bases not matched to a gene. The CDR3 covers 16 residues. The DNA for the CDR3 is TGTGCCAGAAGCTTGGGGACAGGGGTTTTCAATCAGCCCCAGCATTTT. This sequence encodes CARSLGTGVFNQPQHF.

The chain carries TRBV21-1 and TRBJ2-3; the DNA was not used to check the table's D call, TRBD2. TRBV21-1 is designated a pseudogene. CDR3 size: 12 residues. CDR3 region: CASTSRADTQYF. The CDR3 DNA follows: TGTGCCAGCACGTCACGGGCAGATACGCAGTATTTT.

This chain uses TRBV28 with TRBJ1-1, with 8 bases identical to TRBD1. The CDR3 contains 14 residues. After removal of 6 bases from V and 7 bases from J, the junction contained 10 bases not matched to a gene. Germline V gene data show CDR1 as MDHEN and CDR2 as SYDVKM. In DNA, the CDR3 is TGTGCCAGCAGCCTTACAGGGGGACGGAATGAAGCTTTCTTT. It translates to CASSLTGGRNEAFF.